This passage covers 20 T cell receptor beta chains from one sample sequenced in a study of blood T cell repertoires in COVID-19. Here immunoSEQ multiplex PCR was the method, and the copy in TCRdb shows in-frame clones only, minus some. The sample comprises a few hundred thousand clones, nearly 90% of which are singletons, and around 0.8% rests with the top ten. Sequenced sample: peripheral blood. These receptors all come from a woman aged 25 to 39 with acute or convalescent COVID-19.

V and J are TRBV12-5 and TRBJ2-2; the D gene is possibly TRBD1 (6 bases). Trimming stripped 5 bases from V and 0 bases from J, with 13 bases between. The CDR3 length is 16 residues. The germline V gene has CDR1 LGHNT and CDR2 FRNRAP. As DNA, the CDR3 is TGTGCTAGTGGTCACCAGGGGTCTGCGAACACCGGGGAGCTGTTTTTT. This translates into CASGHQGSANTGELFF.

This clone has a single count. V gene TRBV19 combines with J gene TRBJ2-2; 9 positions agree with TRBD2. The CDR3 has 18 residues. J gave up 4 bases and V 3 bases, and 12 bases lay outside the gene matches. Germline CDR1 reads LNHDA; CDR2 reads SQIVND (reference sequence). The CDR3 DNA sequence: TGTGCCAGTAGTATGAGTCGGGTGGCGGGAGGGCCCACCGGGGAGCTGTTTTTT. Translation: CASSMSRVAGGPTGELFF.

The rearrangement links TRBV6-2 or TRBV6-3 to TRBJ2-7; the D gene is possibly TRBD2 (6 bases). Trimming left V 2 bases short and J 6 bases short, with 8 bases between. This CDR3 comprises 12 residues. Looked up from germline, CDR1 is MNHEY and CDR2 is SVGEGT. The CDR3 sequence: CASSYRGAEQYF. The DNA of the CDR3 is TGTGCCAGCAGTTACCGCGGGGCCGAGCAGTACTTC.

The chain couples TRBV4-1 to TRBJ2-7; 14 bases agree with TRBD2. The germline gives CDR1 MGHRA, CDR2 YSYEKL. J was trimmed by 5 bases and V by 3 bases; bases with no gene match: 6. The CDR3 contains 16 residues. The CDR3 is CASSQRLAGGEDEQYF. CDR3 DNA: TGCGCCAGCAGCCAGAGACTAGCGGGAGGGGAAGACGAGCAGTACTTC.

The chain is built from TRBV9 and TRBJ2-3, with D perhaps TRBD2 (6 bases). V lost 0 bases, J lost 10 bases, and 18 bases lay in between. The CDR3 covers 15 residues. In germline, CDR1 is SGDLS, CDR2 YYNGEE. The CDR3 reads CASSVDSGHGTPQYF. Here the CDR3 DNA reads TGTGCCAGCAGCGTAGATTCCGGTCACGGGACTCCGCAGTATTTT.

The CDR3 protein is CASSLLAGAGEQYF. The CDR3 DNA reads as TGTGCCAGCAGCCTTCTAGCGGGAGCTGGCGAGCAGTACTTC. This chain joins TRBV7-3 and TRBJ2-7, with 10 bases identical to TRBD2. V lost 5 bases, J lost 6 bases, and 7 bases stayed unmatched. This CDR3 spans 14 amino acids. From germline, CDR1 is SGHTA and CDR2 FQGTGA.

The V gene is TRBV30, the J gene TRBJ2-6; 9 nucleotides line up with TRBD1. Trimming took 1 base from V and 4 from J; bases not matched to a gene: 11. This CDR3 spans 18 amino acids. Germline V gives CDR1 GTSNPN, CDR2 SVGIG (reference sequence). As DNA, the CDR3 is TGTGCCTGGAGTGCAAAACAGGGGGCCCTTGCCGGGGCCAACGTCCTGACTTTC. It codes for CAWSAKQGALAGANVLTF.

This chain links TRBV19 with TRBJ2-1; 8 bases are a match to TRBD1. Germline values: CDR1 LNHDA, CDR2 SQIVND (reference sequence). V was pared by 3 bases and J by 2 bases, with 3 bases of the junction left unmatched. CDR3 size: 15 residues. The CDR3 bases are TGTGCCAGTAGTATCGACAGGGGCCCCTACAATGAGCAGTTCTTC. This encodes CASSIDRGPYNEQFF.

This clone came up a few times. The gene calls are TRBV30 and TRBJ1-6; no clear D gene. Germline V CDR1 and CDR2: GTSNPN, SVGIG (reference sequence). The CDR3 is 13 residues long. V was clipped by 0 bases and J by 10 bases, with 10 bases between them. The DNA for the CDR3 is TGTGCCTGGAGTGTAAAGGCAGGATCACCCCTCCACTTT. Residues: CAWSVKAGSPLHF.

The chain carries TRBV19 and TRBJ1-3; D gene uncertain. The CDR3 runs to 15 residues. Trimming left V 4 bases short and J 0 bases short, with 10 bases between. Germline V gene sequence: CDR1 LNHDA, CDR2 SQIVND (reference sequence). The CDR3 nucleotides read TGTGCCAGTAGTAGCGAGGCCTTCTCTGGAAACACCATATATTTT. Translating gives CASSSEAFSGNTIYF.

The chain joins TRBV5-4 to TRBJ2-1, with D possibly being TRBD1 (5 bases). CDR1 is SGHNT, CDR2 YYREEE, per germline (reference sequence). The length of the CDR3 is 15 residues. Between the trimmed V and J ends, which lost 1 base and 2 bases, there was a span of 10 bases. The CDR3 reads CASSLLGVPYNEQFF. In nucleotides, the CDR3 is TGTGCCAGCAGCTTGTTAGGGGTCCCCTACAATGAGCAGTTCTTC.

This chain uses TRBV6-1 with TRBJ2-3; D possibly corresponds to TRBD2 (7 bases). The CDR3 consists of 15 residues. V lost 2 bases and J lost 4, with 13 bases in between. The germline CDR1 and CDR2 sequences are MNHNS and SASEGT. CDR3 region: CASSELQGRADTQYF. The CDR3 DNA is TGTGCCAGCAGTGAACTTCAGGGGAGGGCAGATACGCAGTATTTT.

This chain joins TRBV19 and TRBJ2-3, with 10 bases fitting TRBD2. The V segment lost 7 bases and the J segment 0 bases; nucleotides outside the gene matches: 4. The germline V gene has CDR1 LNHDA and CDR2 SQIVND (reference sequence). This CDR3 has 15 residues. The CDR3 DNA follows: TGTGCCAGTACTCCGACTAGCGGGAGCACAGATACGCAGTATTTT. Protein product: CASTPTSGSTDTQYF.

The chain joins TRBV19 to TRBJ2-1; a possible D gene is TRBD2 (7 bases). Germline-derived CDR1 and CDR2 are LNHDA and SQIVND (reference sequence). Trimming removed 8 bases from V and 4 bases from J, with 15 bases in between. The CDR3 covers 14 residues. CDR3 sequence reads: CASDQRGGYNEQFF. Written as DNA, the CDR3 is TGTGCCAGTGACCAGAGGGGGGGTTACAATGAGCAGTTCTTC.

The chain is built from TRBV19 and TRBJ1-5; 9 bases match TRBD1. The CDR3 spans 14 residues. Losses at the gene ends were 5 bases for V and 6 bases for J; bases not matched to a gene: 5. CDR1 and CDR2 (germline): LNHDA, SQIVND (reference sequence). The CDR3 loop reads CASSYTGGLQPQHF. The CDR3 DNA sequence: TGTGCCAGTAGTTATACAGGGGGCCTTCAGCCCCAGCATTTT.

This clone was seen more than once but under ten times. V is TRBV30 and J is TRBJ2-7; weak D call: TRBD1 (5 bases). The length of the CDR3 is 12 residues. Trimming left V 0 bases short and J 4 bases short, with 7 bases between. Germline V gives CDR1 GTSNPN, CDR2 SVGIG (reference sequence). The CDR3 nucleotides read TGTGCCTGGAGTGTAGCAGGGTACGAGCAGTACTTC. Translated: CAWSVAGYEQYF. The complete variable domain, with remaining parts taken from reference TRBV30 and TRBJ2-7, reads SQTIHQWPATLVQPVGSPLSLECTVEGTSNPNLYWYRQAAGRGLQLLFYSVGIGQISSEVPQNLSASRPQDRQFILSSKKLLLSDSGFYLCAWSVAGYEQYFGPGTRLTVT.

V gene TRBV5-1 combines with J gene TRBJ2-5, with D perhaps matching TRBD2 (6 bases). There are 12 residues in the CDR3. Germline CDR1 reads SGHRS; CDR2 reads YFSETQ. V gave up 4 bases and J gave up 5 bases, with 9 bases separating them. The CDR3 DNA reads TGCGCCAGCAGCAGGGCGGGGGAGACCCAGTACTTC. It encodes CASSRAGETQYF.

The V gene is TRBV19, the J gene TRBJ1-5; TRBD1 matches 8 bases. The J segment lost 6 bases and the V segment lost 6 bases, leaving 4 bases of the junction unmatched. The CDR3 is 13 amino acids. Germline V gene lookup returns CDR1 LNHDA and CDR2 SQIVND (reference sequence). CDR3: CASRETGVQPQHF. The CDR3 DNA sequence: TGTGCCAGTAGGGAGACAGGGGTTCAGCCCCAGCATTTT.

The chain combines TRBV19 with TRBJ2-5; 10 bases line up with TRBD2. CDR3 length: 17 amino acids. Trimming took 0 bases from V and 4 from J; bases not matched to a gene: 8. CDR1 is LNHDA and CDR2 is SQIVND in the germline V gene (reference sequence). CDR3 loop: CASSIDRLAGARETQYF. CDR3 nucleotides: TGTGCCAGTAGTATAGATCGCCTAGCGGGAGCTAGAGAGACCCAGTACTTC. Complete variable domain (other parts from reference TRBV19 and TRBJ2-5): DGGITQSPKYLFRKEGQNVTLSCEQNLNHDAMYWYRQDPGQGLRLIYYSQIVNDFQKGDIAEGYSVSREKKESFPLTVTSAQKNPTAFYLCASSIDRLAGARETQYFGPGTRLLVL.

The chain recombines TRBV27 with TRBJ2-1; TRBD2 is a possible D gene (5 bases). This CDR3 region has 16 residues. Trimming pared 2 bases from V and 6 bases from J, leaving 17 bases between. CDR1 and CDR2 from the germline V gene are MNHEY and SMNVEV (reference sequence). CDR3 residues: CASSLGRRRGSNEQFF. The CDR3, as DNA: TGTGCCAGCAGTTTAGGTAGGCGCCGAGGGAGCAATGAGCAGTTCTTC.